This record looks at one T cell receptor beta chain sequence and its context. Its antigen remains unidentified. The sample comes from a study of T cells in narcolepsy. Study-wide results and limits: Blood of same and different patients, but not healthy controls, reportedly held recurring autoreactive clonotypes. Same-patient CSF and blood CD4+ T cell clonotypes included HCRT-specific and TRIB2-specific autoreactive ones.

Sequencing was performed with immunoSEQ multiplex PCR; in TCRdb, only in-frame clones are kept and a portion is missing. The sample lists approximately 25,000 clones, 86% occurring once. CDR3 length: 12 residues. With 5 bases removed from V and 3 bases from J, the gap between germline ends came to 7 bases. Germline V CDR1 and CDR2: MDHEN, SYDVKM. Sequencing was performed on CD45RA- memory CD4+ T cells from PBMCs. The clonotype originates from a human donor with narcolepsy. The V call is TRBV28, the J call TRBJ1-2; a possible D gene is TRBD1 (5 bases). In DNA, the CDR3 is TGTGCCAGCAGTACAGGTGACTATGGCTACACCTTC. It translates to CASSTGDYGYTF.